This T cell receptor beta chain came from a study of blood T cells in healthy people across ages. V gave up 3 bases and J gave up 3 bases; unmatched junction bases: 4. Germline V CDR1 and CDR2: SGHTA, FQGNSA. The CDR3 consists of 14 residues. Study observations and caveats: Both naive CD4+ cell counts and diversity were greater in long-lived donors than in aged donors.

The sample holds a few counts of this clonotype. Antigen specificity is unknown. Through a sample-barcoded 5' primer and a J-beta primer mix, a second PCR was run for about 6 to 11 cycles. One entry per CDR3 protein results from TCRdb running MiXCR on the 5' RACE reads. The data contain under 2,000,000 distinct CDR3 sequences, roughly 50% of them seen just once; the ten biggest clones take up more than 2%. Each sample had at least 6 million PBMCs isolated. At least 5.5 micrograms of total RNA were extracted per sample. The sequence came from a woman aged 40 to 50 in good health. The V call is TRBV7-2, the J call TRBJ2-7, with 8 bases that match TRBD2. Input material: blood. Written as DNA, the CDR3 is TGTGCCAGCAGCTTTGGCCGGGGGGGCTACGAGCAGTACTTC. This sequence encodes CASSFGRGGYEQYF.